These 5 T cell receptor beta chains were all obtained from the same sample, sequenced in a study of blood T cell repertoires in COVID-19. Clones were sequenced by immunoSEQ multiplex PCR, and TCRdb holds only the in-frame ones, with some missing. The table has 100,000 to 120,000 clones, about nine tenths seen once; the top ten hold 2.4%. The specimen was peripheral blood. These TCRs come from a human donor in a cohort sampled during active COVID-19.

The V gene is TRBV7-2, the J gene TRBJ1-4; no definite D call. The CDR3 contains 14 residues. Per germline, CDR1 SGHTA and CDR2 FQGNSA. The V end was cut by 3 bases, the J end by 8 bases, with 13 bases between. The CDR3 bases are TGTGCCAGCAGCTTGCACAGCAGTACGGAAAAACTGTTTTTT. Amino acid sequence: CASSLHSSTEKLFF.

The chain combines TRBV6-4 with TRBJ2-2, with D tentatively TRBD1 (5 bases). This CDR3 contains 15 residues. The ends were cut back, 4 bases at V and 2 bases at J, with 11 bases in the middle. Germline CDR1 and CDR2: MRHNA and SNTAGT. CDR3: CASSARQGNTGELFF. For the CDR3, the DNA is TGTGCCAGCAGTGCGAGGCAGGGCAACACCGGGGAGCTGTTTTTT.

This clone was seen a single time. The chain uses TRBV28 and TRBJ2-3, with TRBD2 matching over 9 bases. V trimming: 7 bases; J trimming: 0 bases; junction bases outside the gene matches: 5. This CDR3 has 15 amino acids. Germline V gene sequence: CDR1 MDHEN, CDR2 SYDVKM. The CDR3 DNA reads as TGTGCCAGCACCAAGCGGGGGGATAGCACAGATACGCAGTATTTT. This encodes CASTKRGDSTDTQYF.

A single count supports this clone. The chain has TRBV2 and TRBJ2-7; 9 nucleotides match TRBD2. Germline lookup yields CDR1 SNHLY and CDR2 FYNNEI. The CDR3 runs to 14 residues. The V segment lost 3 bases and the J segment 7 bases; nucleotides outside the gene matches: 7. CDR3: CASSDKAGGREQYF. The CDR3 coding sequence is TGTGCCAGCAGTGACAAAGCGGGAGGACGTGAGCAGTACTTC.

V gene TRBV12-5 combines with J gene TRBJ2-1, with D perhaps TRBD2 (6 bases). This CDR3 has 15 amino acids. CDR1 is LGHNT and CDR2 is FRNRAP in the germline V gene. With 3 bases removed from V and 1 base from J, the gap between germline ends came to 10 bases. The CDR3 bases are TGTGCTAGTGGTTTTAGCGGAAATTCCTACAATGAGCAGTTCTTC. The encoded protein is CASGFSGNSYNEQFF.